Each of the 29 T cell receptor beta chains below was sequenced from the same sample in a study of cytomegalovirus exposure and HLA in healthy donors. The PCR made use of 60 Vbeta and 13 Jbeta primers. Produced via immunoSEQ multiplex PCR; TCRdb's table is partial and in-frame only. The profile shows 250,000 to 350,000 clones, approximately 90% of them singletons. The sequenced sample consisted of PBMCs. All receptors come from a man aged 40-49 years in good health and CMV-seropositive.

The chain couples TRBV30 to TRBJ2-1; 9 nucleotides agree with TRBD2. Germline V gene data show CDR1 as GTSNPN and CDR2 as SVGIG (reference sequence). V was clipped by 0 bases and J by 7 bases; unmatched bases: 7. The CDR3 is 15 residues long. The CDR3 DNA reads as TGTGCCTGGAGTGTAGGCCTAGCGGGATCAAATGAGCAGTTCTTC. Translating gives CAWSVGLAGSNEQFF.

The CDR3 nucleotides are TGCGCCATCCTCCGACGGGACTACTTCTCTGGGGCCAACGTCCTGACTTTC. Translated: CAILRRDYFSGANVLTF. The chain couples TRBV10-1 to TRBJ2-6; TRBD2 matches 7 bases. The germline CDR1 and CDR2 sequences are WNHNN and SYGVQD (reference sequence). V lost 10 bases, J lost 0 bases, and 12 bases stayed unmatched. The CDR3 is 17 residues long.

The rearrangement joins TRBV7-8 to TRBJ2-5; 8 bases line up with TRBD2. The better agreement between TRBJ2-7 and the DNA end casts doubt on the J call. Looked up from germline, CDR1 is SGHVS and CDR2 is FQNEAQ. The CDR3 length is 18 residues. The CDR3 region is CASSLTRGSGGKTFEQYF. Here the CDR3 DNA reads TGTGCCAGCAGCTTAACTAGGGGATCGGGAGGGAAGACTTTCGAGCAGTACTTC.

This clone was seen at least ten times. This rearrangement joins TRBV5-1 to TRBJ2-4; a possible D gene is TRBD1 (6 bases). Germline lookup yields CDR1 SGHRS and CDR2 YFSETQ. This CDR3 is 11 amino acids long. V lost 5 bases and J 9 bases, leaving 9 bases between the germline ends. The CDR3: CASREGGIQYF. The CDR3 coding sequence is TGCGCCAGCAGGGAAGGGGGCATTCAGTACTTC.

The rearrangement joins TRBV5-1 to TRBJ2-7, with 8 bases lining up with TRBD1. CDR3 size: 15 residues. Germline values: CDR1 SGHRS, CDR2 YFSETQ. Trimming cost V 3 bases and J 4 bases; bases outside gene matches: 9. The CDR3 sequence: CASSWWPDRGYEQYF. CDR3 in DNA: TGCGCCAGCAGCTGGTGGCCAGACAGGGGATACGAGCAGTACTTC.

This chain's CDR3 is CASSQEGPGRQPQHF. The CDR3 coding sequence is TGCGCCAGCAGCCAAGAGGGGCCCGGAAGGCAGCCCCAGCATTTT. The rearrangement uses TRBV4-1 and TRBJ1-5, with TRBD1 as a possible D gene (5 bases). Deletions cut 0 bases from V and 7 bases from J, with 13 bases between. Germline V gene data show CDR1 as MGHRA and CDR2 as YSYEKL. This CDR3 comprises 15 residues.

The chain combines TRBV28 with TRBJ1-5; the match to TRBD1 covers 7 bases. The CDR3 is 15 residues long. With 5 bases clipped from V and 6 bases from J, the junction kept 10 bases outside the gene matches. The germline CDR1 and CDR2 sequences are MDHEN and SYDVKM. CDR3 in DNA: TGTGCCAGCAGTCCATACAGGGGAAGGAGTCAGCCCCAGCATTTT. This encodes CASSPYRGRSQPQHF.

This clone was detected only once. The chain employs TRBV28 and TRBJ1-1, with 7 bases matching TRBD1. The CDR3 spans 13 residues. After removal of 6 bases from V and 10 bases from J, the junction contained 11 bases not matched to a gene. Germline CDR1 is MDHEN and CDR2 is SYDVKM. The CDR3 spells CASREALGGRAFF. CDR3 in DNA: TGTGCCAGCAGAGAGGCGCTAGGGGGCCGAGCTTTCTTT.

The rearrangement joins TRBV2 to TRBJ2-1; TRBD1 aligns across 7 bases. The CDR3 length is 15 residues. Germline V CDR1 and CDR2: SNHLY, FYNNEI. Trimming cost V 4 bases and J 15 bases; bases outside gene matches: 18. CDR3 protein: CASSGPGTEYNGGFF. The CDR3 bases are TGTGCCAGCAGTGGACCCGGGACAGAGTACAATGGGGGGTTCTTC.

V gene TRBV15 combines with J gene TRBJ2-7; 7 bases fit TRBD1. Germline trimming cut 8 bases from V and 3 bases from J; bases unmatched to any gene: 10. The CDR3 is 14 residues long. CDR1 and CDR2 from the germline V gene are LNHNV and YYDKDF (reference sequence). CDR3 coding DNA: TGTGCCACCCAAGTATTACCAGGGGGCTACGAGCAGTACTTC. This translates into CATQVLPGGYEQYF. The variable domain in full, with the rest retrieved from reference TRBV15 and TRBJ2-7, is DAMVIQNPRYQVTQFGKPVTLSCSQTLNHNVMYWYQQKSSQAPKLLFHYYDKDFNNEADTPDNFQSRRPNTSFCFLDIRSPGLGDTAMYLCATQVLPGGYEQYFGPGTRLTVT.

V is TRBV28 and J is TRBJ2-6; the match to TRBD2 covers 7 bases. This CDR3 region has 19 residues. The junction had 17 bases not matched to a gene; V was cut back by 6 bases and J by 3 bases. Germline CDR1 and CDR2: MDHEN and SYDVKM. CDR3 nucleotide sequence: TGTGCCAGCAGCACAGAGCGGGGTGGCGGTTTCTTTGGGGCCAACGTCCTGACTTTC. Protein: CASSTERGGGFFGANVLTF.

The rearrangement joins TRBV11-2 to TRBJ1-1; D is perhaps TRBD1 (6 bases). V lost 5 bases to trimming and J lost 5 bases, with 15 bases between them. Germline-derived CDR1 and CDR2 are SGHAT and FQNNGV. The CDR3 contains 14 residues. The CDR3 DNA reads as TGTGCCAGCAGCCCTAAGGACAGAAGGACTGAAGCTTTCTTT. Residues: CASSPKDRRTEAFF.

The J gene is TRBJ1-5, the V gene TRBV6-5; tentative D call: TRBD1 (5 bases). V was cut by 2 bases and J by 2 bases, with 7 bases left in between. CDR3 length: 14 amino acids. The germline CDR1 and CDR2 sequences are MNHEY and SVGAGI. CDR3 in amino acids: CASSYRGGNQPQHF. CDR3 nucleotides: TGTGCCAGCAGTTACCGGGGGGGCAATCAGCCCCAGCATTTT.

The rearrangement links TRBV28 to TRBJ2-7; weak D call: TRBD2 (5 bases). The CDR3 is made up of 12 amino acids. CDR1 and CDR2 (germline): MDHEN, SYDVKM. The V and J ends lost 2 bases and 4 bases respectively, with 6 bases between them. The chain's CDR3 is CASSLEGYEQYF. The CDR3 nucleotides are TGTGCCAGCAGTTTAGAGGGTTACGAGCAGTACTTC.

This rearrangement joins TRBV14 to TRBJ1-1; TRBD1 aligns across 7 bases. Germline V lookup: CDR1 SGHDN, CDR2 FVKESK. Unmatched junction bases numbered 7, after V lost 3 bases and J lost 0 bases. The CDR3 is made up of 16 amino acids. CDR3 coding DNA: TGTGCCAGCAGCCACCGAACCAGGGGGATGAACACTGAAGCTTTCTTT. Encoded protein: CASSHRTRGMNTEAFF.

The chain recombines TRBV27 with TRBJ1-5; the match to TRBD1 covers 9 bases. The ends lost 8 bases at V and 3 bases at J; junction bases unmatched: 23. The germline V gene has CDR1 MNHEY and CDR2 SMNVEV (reference sequence). The CDR3 has 20 amino acids. The CDR3 DNA sequence: TGTGCCAGCCGTCGAACCGTGGACAGGGGCCTTGGGAGGGACAATCAGCCCCAGCATTTT. Translation: CASRRTVDRGLGRDNQPQHF.

As concerns this clone: At one end the junction does not follow the germline gene, possibly because of a read error. The chain links TRBV7-9 to TRBJ1-2, with 8 bases aligning to TRBD1. The CDR3 contains 16 residues. Germline V lookup: CDR1 SEHNR, CDR2 FQNEAQ (reference sequence). CDR3 amino acids: CSSSLASGGESYGYTF. For the CDR3, the DNA is TGTTCCAGCAGCTTAGCTTCAGGGGGCGAGAGCTATGGCTACACCTTC.

The rearrangement uses TRBV28 and TRBJ2-1, with a tentative D call TRBD2 (5 bases). Germline loops: CDR1 MDHEN, CDR2 SYDVKM. Trimming took off 6 bases at V and 13 bases at J, with 10 bases between the two ends. The CDR3 length is 10 residues. In DNA form, the CDR3 reads TGTGCCAGCAGCCGACTAAAACAGTTCTTC. Encoded protein: CASSRLKQFF.

The chain recombines TRBV27 with TRBJ2-7, with TRBD1 identical over 7 bases. The CDR3 runs 19 residues. V shed 3 bases, J shed 0 bases, and the junction held 17 bases outside the gene matches. The germline V gene has CDR1 MNHEY and CDR2 SMNVEV (reference sequence). The CDR3 region is CASSFYRGRLPRGSYEQYF. CDR3 coding DNA: TGTGCCAGCAGTTTTTACAGGGGTCGACTTCCGAGGGGCTCCTACGAGCAGTACTTC.

The rearrangement uses TRBV4-1 and TRBJ2-1; D unclear. Germline V gene sequence: CDR1 MGHRA, CDR2 YSYEKL. This CDR3 spans 14 amino acids. Trimming cost V 0 bases and J 2 bases, with 5 bases left between them. CDR3 region: CASSQDRAYNEQFF. The CDR3 region has the DNA TGCGCCAGCAGCCAAGATCGCGCCTACAATGAGCAGTTCTTC.

V is TRBV5-1 and J is TRBJ2-2; 10 bases are a match to TRBD1. With V trimmed by 4 bases and J by 4 bases, 4 bases remained unmatched. This CDR3 contains 15 residues. Germline V gene sequence: CDR1 SGHRS, CDR2 YFSETQ. CDR3 sequence: CASSRRTGGTGELFF. In DNA form, the CDR3 reads TGCGCCAGCAGCCGGCGGACAGGGGGCACCGGGGAGCTGTTTTTT.

Concerning this clone: One junction end disagrees with the germline gene, perhaps due to a read error. The J gene is TRBJ1-2, the V gene TRBV7-9; 8 bases line up with TRBD1. Germline V CDR1 and CDR2: SEHNR, FQNEAQ (reference sequence). The CDR3 is 15 residues long. The CDR3 here is CSSSPTGDHSHGYTF. The CDR3 nucleotides are TGTTCCAGCAGCCCGACAGGGGACCATTCCCATGGCTACACCTTC.

The chain couples TRBV6-1 to TRBJ1-1, with a possible D match to TRBD1 (5 bases). The CDR3 has 14 amino acids. The germline V gene has CDR1 MNHNS and CDR2 SASEGT. V lost 2 bases and J 5 bases, leaving 12 bases between the germline ends. CDR3 in DNA: TGTGCCAGCAGTGAATGGGGGGAAGTAACTGAAGCTTTCTTT. It specifies CASSEWGEVTEAFF.

The rearrangement uses TRBV7-2 and TRBJ2-7; TRBD2 agrees at 16 bases. The germline V gene has CDR1 SGHTA and CDR2 FQGNSA. Trimming at V came to 6 bases and at J to 3 bases, leaving 8 bases not matched to a gene. The CDR3 totals 17 residues. The CDR3 region has the DNA TGTGCCAGCAGTTCTCCCGGGACTAGCGGGAGGGGCTACGAGCAGTACTTC. Its translation: CASSSPGTSGRGYEQYF.

The chain recombines TRBV18 with TRBJ2-7, with 7 bases identical to TRBD1. Germline assignment: CDR1 KGHSH and CDR2 LQKENI. This CDR3 has 14 amino acids. V was pared by 6 bases and J by 1 base, with 6 bases of the junction left unmatched. The CDR3 sequence: CASSPGTESYEQYF. The CDR3 DNA sequence: TGTGCCAGCTCCCCGGGGACAGAGTCCTACGAGCAGTACTTC.

This chain joins TRBV19 and TRBJ2-3, with TRBD2 matching 10 bases. J was trimmed by 5 bases and V by 4 bases; bases with no gene match: 12. CDR1 is LNHDA, CDR2 SQIVND, per germline (reference sequence). The CDR3 extends over 17 amino acids. The CDR3 DNA is TGTGCCAGTAGTAGAAGGACTAGCGGAGCGCTGGGAGATACGCAGTATTTT. Protein product: CASSRRTSGALGDTQYF.

This clone is a singleton in its sample. The V and J genes are TRBV27 and TRBJ2-7; 8 bases line up with TRBD2. The CDR3 runs 13 residues. V was pared by 5 bases and J by 2 bases, with 2 bases of the junction left unmatched. CDR1 and CDR2 (germline): MNHEY, SMNVEV (reference sequence). The CDR3 DNA reads as TGTGCCAGCAGTCGGCGGGAGGCCTACGAGCAGTACTTC. Its protein is CASSRREAYEQYF.

The genes are TRBV18 and TRBJ2-5; D unclear. Trimming shortened V by 3 bases and J by 3 bases, and 11 bases separated the two germline ends. The CDR3 covers 14 residues. In germline, CDR1 is KGHSH, CDR2 LQKENI. The CDR3 reads CASSPTLAEETQYF. The CDR3 DNA reads TGTGCCAGCTCACCGACTTTGGCGGAAGAGACCCAGTACTTC.

The V gene is TRBV11-2, the J gene TRBJ2-7; 10 bases line up with TRBD1. V lost 5 bases, J lost 7 bases, and 8 bases stayed unmatched. CDR1 and CDR2 from the germline V gene are SGHAT and FQNNGV. The CDR3 consists of 14 residues. Here the CDR3 reads CASSQRQGAREQYF. The CDR3, as DNA: TGTGCCAGCAGCCAGAGACAGGGGGCGCGGGAGCAGTACTTC. The entire variable domain, with the rest obtained from reference TRBV11-2 and TRBJ2-7, is as follows: EAGVAQSPRYKIIEKRQSVAFWCNPISGHATLYWYQQILGQGPKLLIQFQNNGVVDDSQLPKDRFSAERLKGVDSTLKIQPAKLEDSAVYLCASSQRQGAREQYFGPGTRLTVT.